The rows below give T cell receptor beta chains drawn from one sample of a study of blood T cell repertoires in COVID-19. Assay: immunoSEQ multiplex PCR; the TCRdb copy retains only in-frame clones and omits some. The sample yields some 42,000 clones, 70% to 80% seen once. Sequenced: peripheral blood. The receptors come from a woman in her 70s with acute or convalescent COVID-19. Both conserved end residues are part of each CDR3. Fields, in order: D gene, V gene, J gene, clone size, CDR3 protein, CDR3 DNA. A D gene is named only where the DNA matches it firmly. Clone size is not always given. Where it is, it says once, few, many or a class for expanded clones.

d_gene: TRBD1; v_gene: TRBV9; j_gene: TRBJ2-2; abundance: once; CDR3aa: CASSVGQGYTGELFF; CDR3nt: TGTGCCAGCAGCGTAGGACAGGGGTACACCGGGGAGCTGTTTTTT
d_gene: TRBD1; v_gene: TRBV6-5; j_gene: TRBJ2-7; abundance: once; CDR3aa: CASSWGQGRNEQYF; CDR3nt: TGTGCCAGCAGTTGGGGACAGGGGCGGAACGAGCAGTACTTC
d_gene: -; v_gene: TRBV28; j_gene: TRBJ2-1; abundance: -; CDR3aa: CASSPRSYNEQFF; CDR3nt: TGTGCCAGCAGTCCTAGGTCCTACAATGAGCAGTTCTTC
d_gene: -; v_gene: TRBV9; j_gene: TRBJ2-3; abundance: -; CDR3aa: CASSPRTGGSGDTQYF; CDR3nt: TGTGCCAGCAGCCCCCGAACGGGGGGCTCGGGAGATACGCAGTATTTT
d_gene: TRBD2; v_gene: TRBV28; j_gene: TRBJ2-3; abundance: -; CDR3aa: CASSPGVAGAGDTQYF; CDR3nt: TGTGCCAGCAGCCCTGGAGTAGCGGGAGCAGGAGATACGCAGTATTTT
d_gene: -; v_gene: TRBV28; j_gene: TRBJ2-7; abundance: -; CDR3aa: CASSATIYEQYF; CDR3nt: TGTGCCAGCAGTGCGACTATCTACGAGCAGTACTTC
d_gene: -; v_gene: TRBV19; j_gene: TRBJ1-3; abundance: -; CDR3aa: CASSDRSSGNTIYF; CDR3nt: TGTGCCAGTAGTGACCGGAGCTCTGGAAACACCATATATTTT
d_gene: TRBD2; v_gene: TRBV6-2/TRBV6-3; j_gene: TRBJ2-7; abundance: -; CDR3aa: CASSLPGTSVHEQYF; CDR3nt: TGTGCCAGCAGCCTCCCCGGGACTAGCGTTCACGAGCAGTACTTC
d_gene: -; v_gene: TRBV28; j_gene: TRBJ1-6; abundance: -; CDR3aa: CASSLRARDNSPLHF; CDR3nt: TGTGCCAGCAGTTTAAGAGCCAGGGATAATTCACCCCTCCACTTT
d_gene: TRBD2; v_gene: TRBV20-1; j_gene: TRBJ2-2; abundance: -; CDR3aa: CSASSGGASGELFF; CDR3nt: TGCAGTGCTAGTAGCGGGGGGGCCTCCGGGGAGCTGTTTTTT
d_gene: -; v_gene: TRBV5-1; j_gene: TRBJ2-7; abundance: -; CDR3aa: CASSPRDNRDEQYF; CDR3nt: TGCGCCAGCAGCCCAAGGGACAATAGGGACGAGCAGTACTTC
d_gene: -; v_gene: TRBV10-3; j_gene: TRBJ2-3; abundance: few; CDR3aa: CAIRGGGTDTQYF; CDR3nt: TGTGCCATCCGAGGGGGTGGCACAGATACGCAGTATTTT
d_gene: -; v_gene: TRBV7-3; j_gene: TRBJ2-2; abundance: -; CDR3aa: CASSPTGTTTGELFF; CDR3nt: TGTGCCAGCAGCCCAACCGGGACAACCACCGGGGAGCTGTTTTTT
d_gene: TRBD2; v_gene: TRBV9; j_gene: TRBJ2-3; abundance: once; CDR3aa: CASSKLGLAETDTQYF; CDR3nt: TGTGCCAGCAGCAAACTGGGACTAGCGGAAACAGATACGCAGTATTTT
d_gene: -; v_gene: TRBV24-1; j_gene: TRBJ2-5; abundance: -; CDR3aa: CATSDPKGEGLRETQYF; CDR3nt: TGTGCCACCAGTGATCCGAAGGGGGAGGGCCTTAGGGAGACCCAGTACTTC
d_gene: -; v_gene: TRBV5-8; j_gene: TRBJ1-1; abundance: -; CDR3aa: CASSRKGNWAPEAFF; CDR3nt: TGTGCCAGCAGCCGCAAGGGGAATTGGGCGCCGGAAGCTTTCTTT
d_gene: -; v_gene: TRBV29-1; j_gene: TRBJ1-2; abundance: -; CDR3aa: CSVVGQTSYGYTF; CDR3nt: TGCAGCGTTGTTGGGCAGACAAGCTATGGCTACACCTTC
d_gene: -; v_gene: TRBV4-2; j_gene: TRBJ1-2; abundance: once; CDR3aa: CASSHARGFYGYTF; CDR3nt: TGTGCCAGCAGCCACGCCAGGGGTTTCTATGGCTACACCTTC
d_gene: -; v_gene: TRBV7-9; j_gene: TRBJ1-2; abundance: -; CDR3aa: CASSLDWVDRSYTF; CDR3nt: TGTGCCAGCAGCTTAGATTGGGTAGACAGGTCCTACACCTTC
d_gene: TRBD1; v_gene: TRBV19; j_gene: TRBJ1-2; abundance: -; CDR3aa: CASSGQGVYGYTF; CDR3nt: TGTGCCAGTAGCGGACAGGGCGTCTATGGCTACACCTTC
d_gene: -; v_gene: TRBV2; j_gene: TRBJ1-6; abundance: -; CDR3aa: CASSPRVRIETLHF; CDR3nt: TGTGCCAGCAGTCCCCGGGTCCGTATTGAGACCCTCCACTTT
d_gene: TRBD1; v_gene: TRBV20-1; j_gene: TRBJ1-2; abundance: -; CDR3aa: CSASADRASGYGYTF; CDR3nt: TGCAGTGCTAGTGCTGACAGGGCGTCGGGCTATGGCTACACCTTC
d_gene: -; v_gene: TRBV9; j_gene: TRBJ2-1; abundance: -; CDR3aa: CASSADYGEQFF; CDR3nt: TGTGCCAGCAGCGCGGACTATGGTGAGCAGTTCTTC
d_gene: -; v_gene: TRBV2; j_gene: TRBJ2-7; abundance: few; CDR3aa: CASSTNFNEQYF; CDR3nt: TGTGCCAGCAGTACCAACTTCAACGAGCAGTACTTC
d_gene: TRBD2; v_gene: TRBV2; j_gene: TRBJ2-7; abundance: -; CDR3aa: CATRGSGSGEQYF; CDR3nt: TGTGCCACCCGGGGTAGCGGGAGTGGCGAGCAGTACTTC
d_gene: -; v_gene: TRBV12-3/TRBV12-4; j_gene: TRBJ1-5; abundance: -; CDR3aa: CASRASESQPQHF; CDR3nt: TGTGCCAGCAGGGCCTCGGAGAGTCAGCCCCAGCATTTT
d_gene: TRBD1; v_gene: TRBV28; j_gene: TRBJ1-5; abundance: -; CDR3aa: CASSSGQENQPQHF; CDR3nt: TGTGCCAGCAGTTCGGGACAGGAGAATCAGCCCCAGCATTTT
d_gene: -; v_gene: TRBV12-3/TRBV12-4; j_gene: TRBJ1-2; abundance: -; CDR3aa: CASSLSSRGYTF; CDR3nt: TGTGCCAGCAGTTTGAGCTCGCGAGGCTACACCTTC
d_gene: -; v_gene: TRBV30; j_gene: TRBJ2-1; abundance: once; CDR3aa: CAWGKGGGSYNEQFF; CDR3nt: TGTGCCTGGGGAAAGGGAGGGGGCTCCTACAATGAGCAGTTCTTC
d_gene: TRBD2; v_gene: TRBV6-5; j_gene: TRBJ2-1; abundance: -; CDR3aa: CASSSRTSGYNEQFF; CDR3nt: TGTGCCAGCAGTAGCCGGACTAGCGGTTACAATGAGCAGTTCTTC
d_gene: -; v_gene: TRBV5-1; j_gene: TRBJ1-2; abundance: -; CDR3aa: CASSPGGGTYGYTF; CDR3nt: TGCGCCAGCAGCCCTGGGGGGGGGACCTATGGCTACACCTTC
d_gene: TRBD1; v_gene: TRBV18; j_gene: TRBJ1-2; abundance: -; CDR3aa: CASSDRDRGDYGYTF; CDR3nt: TGTGCCAGCTCGGACCGGGACAGGGGAGACTATGGCTACACCTTC